One sample yielded the 24 T cell receptor beta chains listed below, sequenced in a study of shared clonotypes between healthy human individuals (dated by TCRdb to about 2020). Preparation of the library involved the immunoSEQ multiplex PCR assay. Held by TCRdb, this immuneACCESS table contains in-frame sequences only and omits some clones. Under half of the omission traces to an unresolved V gene where checked; the cause of the rest is unknown. This sample gives 2 million to 2.5 million clones in total; under 95% of them show up just once. Around 0.35% of the sample is in the top ten clones. What was sequenced was naive CD4+ T cells from PBMCs. The cell subset or site label of this sample denotes: CD45RA+ positively selected. All receptors derive from a young man in good health. Some clones in this sample may be carry-over from other donors' samples.

V and J are TRBV2 and TRBJ2-3; 10 positions agree with TRBD1. The V gene's germline CDR1 is SNHLY and CDR2 FYNNEI. The V segment lost 6 bases and the J segment 4 bases; nucleotides outside the gene matches: 16. The CDR3 covers 18 residues. The CDR3 reads CASRPGQGSRTSPDTQYF. The CDR3 nucleotides read TGTGCCAGCAGGCCGGGACAGGGGTCGCGTACGAGCCCAGATACGCAGTATTTT.

The chain has TRBV14 and TRBJ2-5; weak D call: TRBD2 (6 bases). CDR1 is SGHDN and CDR2 is FVKESK in the germline V gene. The ends were cut back, 1 base at V and 1 base at J, with 10 bases in the middle. The CDR3 has 15 residues. The CDR3 sequence: CASSQVKGLQETQYF. CDR3 sequence (DNA): TGTGCCAGCAGCCAAGTGAAGGGACTCCAAGAGACCCAGTACTTC.

The chain joins TRBV19 to TRBJ2-7; 12 nucleotides align to TRBD1. Germline V lookup: CDR1 LNHDA, CDR2 SQIVND (reference sequence). The V gene end was trimmed by 3 bases and the J gene end by 5 bases; junction bases not matched to a gene: 8. CDR3 length: 16 residues. This chain's CDR3 is CASSILVGQGADEQYF. DNA for the CDR3: TGTGCCAGTAGTATCCTGGTGGGACAGGGGGCTGACGAGCAGTACTTC.

V usage is TRBV28 and J usage is TRBJ1-1; 8 bases match TRBD1. The CDR3 consists of 15 residues. J lost 6 bases, V lost 4 bases, and 10 bases had no gene match. The germline V gene encodes CDR1 MDHEN and CDR2 SYDVKM. The CDR3: CASSSIDRGWAEAFF. The CDR3 DNA is TGTGCCAGCAGTTCCATAGACAGGGGTTGGGCTGAAGCTTTCTTT.

This clone has more than one count but fewer than ten. The chain employs TRBV7-2 and TRBJ1-5; no reliable D call. Looked up from germline, CDR1 is SGHTA and CDR2 is FQGNSA. The CDR3 length is 13 residues. V was pared by 5 bases and J by 3 bases, with 8 bases between. The CDR3: CASSPHPNQPQHF. CDR3 DNA: TGTGCCAGCAGCCCCCATCCCAATCAGCCCCAGCATTTT. Together with reference TRBV7-2 and TRBJ1-5, the CDR3 gives the full variable domain: GAGVSQSPSNKVTEKGKDVELRCDPISGHTALYWYRQSLGQGLEFLIYFQGNSAPDKSGLPSDRFSAERTGGSVSTLTIQRTQQEDSAVYLCASSPHPNQPQHFGDGTRLSIL.

This clone was observed a single time. The chain carries TRBV5-1 and TRBJ2-7; D perhaps matches TRBD2 (6 bases). Germline CDR1 reads SGHRS; CDR2 reads YFSETQ. V was pared by 3 bases and J by 3 bases, with 19 bases between. The CDR3 is 16 residues long. Here the CDR3 DNA reads TGCGCCAGCAGCTATGCCCTTAGCGGCGCCCTCTACGAGCAGTACTTC. Its protein is CASSYALSGALYEQYF.

This clone has just a few counts. The chain employs TRBV7-9 and TRBJ1-1; weak D call: TRBD1 (6 bases). From germline, CDR1 is SEHNR and CDR2 FQNEAQ (reference sequence). V lost 2 bases and J lost 7, with 11 bases in between. CDR3 length equals 13 residues. Written as DNA, the CDR3 is TGTGCCAGCAGCTTACGAGGGGGACTTGAAGCTTTCTTT. It specifies CASSLRGGLEAFF. Filled out from reference TRBV7-9 and TRBJ1-1, the complete variable domain reads DTGVSQNPRHKITKRGQNVTFRCDPISEHNRLYWYRQTLGQGPEFLTYFQNEAQLEKSRLLSDRFSAERPKGSFSTLEIQRTEQGDSAMYLCASSLRGGLEAFFGQGTRLTVV.

This chain connects TRBV28 to TRBJ2-1; no firm D call. This CDR3 has 11 residues. V lost 5 bases and J lost 8, with 7 bases in between. Germline V lookup: CDR1 MDHEN, CDR2 SYDVKM. The CDR3, as DNA: TGTGCCAGCAGTGTTGAGGATGAGCAGTTCTTC. Residues: CASSVEDEQFF.

Concerning this clone: The sample holds other DNA sequences that translate to the same CDR3. This sequence joins TRBV5-4 and TRBJ2-1; 8 bases fit TRBD2. The CDR3 loop spans 16 amino acids. Looked up from germline, CDR1 is SGHNT and CDR2 is YYREEE (reference sequence). Trimming removed 0 bases from V and 0 bases from J; junction bases left unmatched: 2. The CDR3 DNA sequence: TGTGCCAGCAGCTTGGCGGCGGGAGGCTCCTACAATGAGCAGTTCTTC. This sequence encodes CASSLAAGGSYNEQFF.

The rearrangement uses TRBV7-9 and TRBJ1-2, with D hard to call. V lost 5 bases to trimming and J lost 8 bases, with 18 bases between them. The CDR3 is made up of 14 amino acids. The germline V gene has CDR1 SEHNR and CDR2 FQNEAQ (reference sequence). The CDR3 DNA sequence: TGTGCCAGCAGCCCTACCGTCCCGGGCTCCGGCTACACCTTC. This gives the protein CASSPTVPGSGYTF.

In the case of this clone: The same CDR3 can be traced to other DNA sequences in this sample. The chain employs TRBV11-3 and TRBJ2-2; tentatively, D is TRBD2 (6 bases). CDR1 is SGHNT, CDR2 YENEEA, per germline. The CDR3 has 12 amino acids. Trimming removed 3 bases at V and 7 bases at J, with 6 bases between. In DNA, the CDR3 is TGTGCCAGCAGCTTCGGGGGCGGGGAGCTGTTTTTT. Encoded protein: CASSFGGGELFF.

The chain links TRBV29-1 to TRBJ2-7, with TRBD2 as a possible D gene (5 bases). Looked up from germline, CDR1 is SQVTM and CDR2 is ANQGSEA. This CDR3 contains 13 residues. V lost 6 bases and J 3 bases, leaving 15 bases between the germline ends. DNA of the CDR3: TGCAGCGTCTTGAGGGCGGGCCTCTACGAGCAGTACTTC. Translating gives CSVLRAGLYEQYF.

This clone has a single count. This sequence joins TRBV28 and TRBJ1-2, with no clear D. The germline V gene encodes CDR1 MDHEN and CDR2 SYDVKM. The CDR3 spans 11 residues. Trimming took off 10 bases at V and 12 bases at J, with 18 bases between the two ends. The CDR3 bases are TGTGCCACCAGGACGGCGACGGATGACACCTTC. Translating it yields CATRTATDDTF.

The chain employs TRBV4-1 and TRBJ2-1; TRBD2 is a possible D gene (6 bases). The germline V and J ends were trimmed by 1 base and 1 base, with 11 bases remaining between them. CDR3 length equals 16 residues. Germline loops: CDR1 MGHRA, CDR2 YSYEKL. In DNA, the CDR3 is TGCGCCAGCAGCCAAGGGGTGCGGGGATCCTACAATGAGCAGTTCTTC. It codes for CASSQGVRGSYNEQFF.

This chain joins TRBV28 and TRBJ1-1; 8 positions agree with TRBD1. V shed 5 bases and J 10 bases; nucleotides not matched to a gene: 6. The CDR3 contains 12 residues. Germline V gene sequence: CDR1 MDHEN, CDR2 SYDVKM. CDR3: CASSLQGEGAFF. The DNA of the CDR3 is TGTGCCAGCAGTCTACAGGGGGAAGGAGCTTTCTTT.

The chain employs TRBV11-2 and TRBJ2-7, with unresolved D. The germline gives CDR1 SGHAT, CDR2 FQNNGV. The CDR3 has 13 residues. Between the trimmed V and J ends, which lost 3 bases and 5 bases, there was a span of 11 bases. As DNA, the CDR3 is TGTGCCAGCAGCTTGCAGGTGGTCCACGAGCAGTACTTC. Translated, it gives CASSLQVVHEQYF.

The genes are TRBV9 and TRBJ2-3, with TRBD1 identical over 8 bases. CDR1 is SGDLS and CDR2 is YYNGEE in the germline V gene. This CDR3 is 13 amino acids long. V was clipped by 4 bases and J by 6 bases; unmatched bases: 4. CDR3 in amino acids: CASSSNRGDTQYF. The CDR3 bases are TGTGCCAGCAGCTCCAACAGGGGGGATACGCAGTATTTT.

This chain links TRBV11-2 with TRBJ2-3, with 7 bases aligning to TRBD2. CDR1 is SGHAT, CDR2 FQNNGV, per germline. This CDR3 comprises 15 residues. The junction had 5 bases not matched to a gene; V was cut back by 4 bases and J by 1 base. The CDR3 coding sequence is TGTGCCAGCAGCTCAAAGCGGGAAGGCACAGATACGCAGTATTTT. Its protein product is CASSSKREGTDTQYF.

This rearrangement joins TRBV5-1 to TRBJ2-2; the D is unclear. The CDR3 spans 15 residues. Between the trimmed V and J ends, which lost 5 bases and 5 bases, there was a span of 16 bases. Germline loops: CDR1 SGHRS, CDR2 YFSETQ. The CDR3 protein is CASSLLQRSTGELFF. The CDR3 DNA sequence: TGCGCCAGCAGTCTGCTCCAAAGGTCGACCGGGGAGCTGTTTTTT.

This chain joins TRBV5-1 and TRBJ1-4; unclear D gene. Per the germline V gene, CDR1 is SGHRS and CDR2 is YFSETQ. V shed 0 bases and J shed 0 bases, with 12 bases lying between them. The CDR3 runs to 17 residues. This CDR3 is CASSLGQTWATNEKLFF. The CDR3 region has the DNA TGCGCCAGCAGCTTGGGGCAGACCTGGGCAACTAATGAAAAACTGTTTTTT.

This clone was counted a single time. This rearrangement joins TRBV5-1 to TRBJ2-7; the D gene could be TRBD1 or TRBD2 (5 bases each). Trimming shortened V by 4 bases and J by 4 bases, and 15 bases separated the two germline ends. The CDR3 extends over 14 amino acids. From germline, CDR1 is SGHRS and CDR2 YFSETQ. CDR3 nucleotide sequence: TGCGCCAGCAGCCCCCAGGGAGCCCAGTACGAGCAGTACTTC. The encoded protein is CASSPQGAQYEQYF.

The chain employs TRBV18 and TRBJ2-7, with 10 bases that match TRBD1. J gave up 2 bases and V 3 bases, and 13 bases lay outside the gene matches. Germline CDR1 is KGHSH and CDR2 is LQKENI. The CDR3 covers 18 residues. CDR3 region: CASSPILPGQGFTYEQYF. For the CDR3, the DNA is TGTGCCAGCTCACCCATATTACCGGGACAGGGGTTCACCTACGAGCAGTACTTC.

Of note for this clone: The sample has other DNA sequences that encode this CDR3 too. This chain links TRBV6-1 with TRBJ2-3; unclear D gene. V lost 6 bases and J lost 1, with 5 bases in between. This CDR3 contains 12 residues. Germline CDR1 is MNHNS and CDR2 is SASEGT. The DNA for the CDR3 is TGTGCCAGCAGCCAGGGCACAGATACGCAGTATTTT. This encodes CASSQGTDTQYF.

The sample holds a few counts of this clone. V is TRBV5-1 and J is TRBJ2-5; no definite D call. The CDR3 loop spans 14 amino acids. Trimming shortened V by 0 bases and J by 1 base, and 7 bases separated the two germline ends. Germline values: CDR1 SGHRS, CDR2 YFSETQ. The CDR3 region is CASSLAQVQETQYF. The CDR3 DNA reads TGCGCCAGCAGCTTGGCCCAGGTCCAAGAGACCCAGTACTTC. Full variable domain (remainder filled in from reference TRBV5-1 and TRBJ2-5): KAGVTQTPRYLIKTRGQQVTLSCSPISGHRSVSWYQQTPGQGLQFLFEYFSETQRNKGNFPGRFSGRQFSNSRSEMNVSTLELGDSALYLCASSLAQVQETQYFGPGTRLLVL.